This is a list of T cell receptor beta chains from one sample in a study of T cells in Graves' hyperthyroidism and ophthalmopathy. Each CDR3 protein gets one entry after TCRdb re-called the multiplex PCR reads with MiXCR. Here the sample spans about 400,000 distinct CDR3 sequences, about 15% being singletons. Sequencing was done on a sample of blood. These receptors were collected from a woman under 40 with Graves' hyperthyroidism. The CDR3 runs from the conserved cysteine through the conserved F or W. A D gene is named only where the DNA matches it firmly. Size is omitted from some rows. Given values are once, few, many or a class for expanded clones.

D: TRBD1; J: TRBJ2-7; size: NA; V: TRBV29-1; length: 13; CDR3: CSARTGNSYEQYF; DNA: TGCAGCGCCCGGACAGGTAACTCCTACGAGCAGTACTTC
D: NA; J: TRBJ1-5; size: NA; V: TRBV28; length: 15; CDR3: CASSFRTAQVQPQHF; DNA: TGTGCCAGCAGTTTTCGGACTGCTCAGGTTCAGCCCCAGCATTTT
D: NA; J: TRBJ2-1; size: many; V: TRBV10-3; length: 15; CDR3: CAISEVGGSNNEQFF; DNA: TGTGCCATCAGTGAGGTAGGGGGGTCTAACAATGAGCAGTTCTTC
D: NA; J: TRBJ2-7; size: NA; V: TRBV27; length: 16; CDR3: CASSFRWTEGGYEQYF; DNA: TGTGCCAGCAGTTTCCGTTGGACAGAGGGGGGCTACGAGCAGTACTTC
D: TRBD1; J: TRBJ2-6; size: NA; V: TRBV6-1; length: 17; CDR3: CAIIKRQGSAGANVLTF; DNA: TGTGCCATCATTAAGAGACAGGGTTCAGCTGGGGCCAACGTCCTGACTTTC
D: NA; J: TRBJ1-1; size: many; V: TRBV5-1; length: 15; CDR3: CASSLVGELNTEAFF; DNA: TGCGCCAGCAGCTTGGTAGGGGAGTTGAACACTGAAGCTTTCTTT
D: TRBD1; J: TRBJ1-1; size: few; V: TRBV7-9; length: 13; CDR3: CASSMTGGTEAFF; DNA: TGTGCCAGCAGCATGACAGGGGGCACTGAAGCTTTCTTT
D: NA; J: TRBJ2-2; size: once; V: TRBV6-1; length: 15; CDR3: CASSEVDGLAGELFF; DNA: TGTGCCAGCAGTGAAGTCGATGGATTAGCCGGGGAGCTGTTTTTT
D: NA; J: TRBJ2-2; size: many; V: TRBV28; length: 14; CDR3: CASSLSGNTGELFF; DNA: TGTGCCAGCAGTTTATCGGGCAACACCGGGGAGCTGTTTTTT
D: TRBD2; J: TRBJ2-1; size: many; V: TRBV24-1; length: 20; CDR3: CATSDNGGLAGAPTYNEQFF; DNA: TGTGCCACCAGTGATAATGGTGGACTAGCGGGAGCTCCCACCTACAATGAGCAGTTCTTC
D: NA; J: TRBJ2-5; size: few; V: TRBV7-8; length: 15; CDR3: CASSLLWQYQETQYF; DNA: TGTGCCAGCAGCTTATTGTGGCAATACCAAGAGACCCAGTACTTC
D: NA; J: TRBJ1-5; size: few; V: TRBV27; length: 15; CDR3: CASSFGSYSNQPQHF; DNA: TGTGCCAGCAGTTTCGGGAGTTATAGCAATCAGCCCCAGCATTTT
D: NA; J: TRBJ2-3; size: many; V: TRBV7-3; length: 16; CDR3: CASSQGGAAFTDTQYF; DNA: TGTGCCAGCAGCCAAGGGGGGGCGGCTTTCACAGATACGCAGTATTTT
D: NA; J: TRBJ1-1; size: many; V: TRBV2; length: 12; CDR3: CASSALSTEAFF; DNA: TGTGCCAGCAGCGCCCTAAGCACTGAAGCTTTCTTT
D: NA; J: TRBJ1-1; size: NA; V: TRBV5-6; length: 15; CDR3: CASSTRTTLNTEAFF; DNA: TGTGCCAGCAGTACGCGGACCACTTTGAACACTGAAGCTTTCTTT
D: NA; J: TRBJ2-7; size: NA; V: TRBV5-1; length: 14; CDR3: CASSTRTGPYEQYF; DNA: TGCGCCAGCAGCACGCGGACGGGCCCCTACGAGCAGTACTTC
D: NA; J: TRBJ2-7; size: few; V: TRBV24-1; length: 15; CDR3: CATSDSGTTYYEQYF; DNA: TGTGCCACCAGTGATTCCGGGACAACCTACTACGAGCAGTACTTC
D: NA; J: TRBJ2-3; size: many; V: TRBV7-9; length: 16; CDR3: CASSLAYGIDTDTQYF; DNA: TGTGCCAGCAGCTTAGCGTACGGGATCGACACAGATACGCAGTATTTT
D: TRBD2; J: TRBJ2-2; size: NA; V: TRBV7-3; length: 23; CDR3: CASSLVGLAGGPGIEPNTGELFF; DNA: TGTGCCAGCAGCTTAGTGGGACTAGCGGGAGGGCCGGGGATTGAACCTAACACCGGGGAGCTGTTTTTT
D: TRBD1; J: TRBJ1-2; size: many; V: TRBV12-3/TRBV12-4; length: 14; CDR3: CASTRTGLGYGYTF; DNA: TGTGCCAGCACGAGGACAGGTCTCGGCTATGGCTACACCTTC
D: NA; J: TRBJ2-3; size: NA; V: TRBV28; length: 16; CDR3: CASSPEGGAFKDTQYF; DNA: TGTGCCAGCAGCCCAGAGGGGGGCGCATTCAAAGATACGCAGTATTTT
D: TRBD2; J: TRBJ2-7; size: few; V: TRBV28; length: 16; CDR3: CASRFSDSGRNNEQYF; DNA: TGTGCCAGCAGATTCTCAGATAGCGGGAGAAACAACGAGCAGTACTTC
D: NA; J: TRBJ1-5; size: NA; V: TRBV9; length: 13; CDR3: CASSYEGRQPQHF; DNA: TGTGCCAGCAGCTATGAGGGGCGACAGCCCCAGCATTTT
D: NA; J: TRBJ2-5; size: NA; V: TRBV5-6; length: 15; CDR3: CASSLGGRNKETQYF; DNA: TGTGCCAGCAGCTTGGGGGGCCGGAATAAAGAGACCCAGTACTTC
D: NA; J: TRBJ1-2; size: NA; V: TRBV6-2/TRBV6-3; length: 13; CDR3: CASSYSIESSYTF; DNA: TGTGCCAGCAGTTACTCGATCGAAAGCAGCTACACCTTC
D: TRBD1; J: TRBJ1-6; size: NA; V: TRBV3-1; length: 20; CDR3: CASSPTGTDHRGSYNSPLHF; DNA: TGTGCCAGCAGCCCTACCGGGACAGATCATCGGGGCTCCTATAATTCACCCCTCCACTTT
D: TRBD2; J: TRBJ2-1; size: few; V: TRBV7-9; length: 16; CDR3: CASSYLLARTYNEQFF; DNA: TGTGCCAGCAGCTACTTACTAGCGAGGACTTACAATGAGCAGTTCTTC
D: TRBD1; J: TRBJ2-7; size: many; V: TRBV3-1; length: 16; CDR3: CASSLLPGQSSYEQYF; DNA: TGTGCCAGCAGCTTACTTCCGGGACAGAGCTCCTACGAGCAGTACTTC
D: TRBD2; J: TRBJ2-1; size: NA; V: TRBV20-1; length: 13; CDR3: CSAGLAGGREQFF; DNA: TGCAGTGCGGGACTAGCGGGAGGTCGGGAGCAGTTCTTC
D: TRBD2; J: TRBJ2-7; size: few; V: TRBV20-1; length: 18; CDR3: CSARDHDSGRAGAYEQYF; DNA: TGCAGTGCTAGAGATCATGATAGCGGGAGGGCCGGGGCCTACGAGCAGTACTTC
D: TRBD1; J: TRBJ1-2; size: few; V: TRBV28; length: 14; CDR3: CASSLRGRGHGYTF; DNA: TGTGCCAGCAGTTTAAGGGGCAGGGGGCACGGCTACACCTTC
D: TRBD1; J: TRBJ2-7; size: many; V: TRBV6-1; length: 14; CDR3: CASSSQGAVEEQYF; DNA: TGTGCCAGCAGTTCCCAGGGGGCAGTGGAAGAGCAGTACTTC
D: NA; J: TRBJ2-5; size: NA; V: TRBV3-1; length: 17; CDR3: CASSQDNREFRQETQYF; DNA: TGTGCCAGCAGCCAAGATAACCGGGAGTTCCGACAAGAGACCCAGTACTTC
D: NA; J: TRBJ2-5; size: many; V: TRBV5-6; length: 13; CDR3: CASSGGIGETQYF; DNA: TGTGCCAGCAGTGGTGGGATCGGTGAGACCCAGTACTTC
D: NA; J: TRBJ1-1; size: NA; V: TRBV6-1; length: 12; CDR3: CATSFRWTEAFF; DNA: TGTGCCACGTCCTTTAGGTGGACTGAAGCTTTCTTT
D: NA; J: TRBJ2-7; size: many; V: TRBV18; length: 14; CDR3: CASSPGSPGYEQYF; DNA: TGTGCCAGCTCACCCGGTTCCCCAGGGTACGAGCAGTACTTC
D: NA; J: TRBJ2-7; size: many; V: TRBV18; length: 14; CDR3: CASSLGGFSYEQYF; DNA: TGTGCCAGCTCACTCGGGGGCTTCTCCTACGAGCAGTACTTC
D: TRBD2; J: TRBJ2-7; size: few; V: TRBV4-1; length: 14; CDR3: CASSPDRGGHEQYF; DNA: TGCGCCAGCAGCCCAGATCGGGGGGGCCACGAGCAGTACTTC
D: NA; J: TRBJ2-7; size: few; V: TRBV20-1; length: 13; CDR3: CSANFLAPYEQYF; DNA: TGCAGTGCCAACTTCCTAGCCCCCTACGAGCAGTACTTC
D: NA; J: TRBJ2-5; size: NA; V: TRBV4-1; length: 16; CDR3: CASSQESARGSETQYF; DNA: TGCGCCAGCAGCCAAGAGAGCGCCAGGGGTTCGGAGACCCAGTACTTC
D: TRBD2; J: TRBJ2-7; size: NA; V: TRBV4-1; length: 15; CDR3: CASSQEVAGRNEQYF; DNA: TGCGCCAGCAGCCAAGAGGTAGCGGGACGGAACGAGCAGTACTTC
D: TRBD2; J: TRBJ2-1; size: many; V: TRBV28; length: 16; CDR3: CASSPRKSGRWNEQFF; DNA: TGTGCCAGCAGCCCTCGAAAGAGCGGGAGGTGGAATGAGCAGTTCTTC
D: TRBD2; J: TRBJ2-7; size: many; V: TRBV9; length: 15; CDR3: CASSVDPSGPYEQYF; DNA: TGTGCCAGCAGCGTAGATCCTAGCGGCCCCTACGAGCAGTACTTC
D: NA; J: TRBJ2-1; size: many; V: TRBV20-1; length: 10; CDR3: CSAWNNEQFF; DNA: TGCAGTGCTTGGAACAATGAGCAGTTCTTC
D: TRBD1; J: TRBJ2-6; size: NA; V: TRBV4-1; length: 19; CDR3: CASSQDSGGYLSGANVLTF; DNA: TGCGCCAGCAGCCAAGATTCAGGGGGCTACCTCTCTGGGGCCAACGTCCTGACTTTC
D: TRBD1; J: TRBJ1-4; size: few; V: TRBV20-1; length: 16; CDR3: CSARGMEGQGREKLFF; DNA: TGCAGTGCTAGGGGGATGGAGGGACAGGGACGTGAAAAACTGTTTTTT
D: TRBD2; J: TRBJ2-7; size: NA; V: TRBV6-1; length: 14; CDR3: CATVRGGGAYEQYF; DNA: TGTGCCACCGTCCGGGGGGGGGGAGCCTACGAGCAGTACTTC
D: TRBD2; J: TRBJ2-7; size: many; V: TRBV7-9; length: 16; CDR3: CASSLVGSGHSYEQYF; DNA: TGTGCCAGCAGCTTAGTCGGTAGCGGGCACTCCTACGAGCAGTACTTC
D: NA; J: TRBJ1-1; size: NA; V: TRBV10-3; length: 13; CDR3: CASEEQLNTEAFF; DNA: TGTGCCTCGGAGGAGCAGTTGAACACTGAAGCTTTCTTT